The clone carrying this T cell receptor (beta chain) was counted ten times or more. Its target is not known. The length of the CDR3 is 14 residues. Germline CDR1 reads MNHEY; CDR2 reads SVGEGT. Trimming removed 4 bases from V and 4 bases from J; junction bases left unmatched: 5. This sample is drawn from a study of T cell repertoires in cytomegalovirus infection. Study outcomes and limitations: Clonotype analysis showed dominance of the ex vivo response by HLA-C-restricted CMV-specific TCR beta clonotypes.

TCRdb re-called the reads with MiXCR, one entry per CDR3 protein. The sample has roughly 250,000 distinct CDR3 sequences, about 12% seen once. The sample taken for sequencing was PBMCs. The source of this sequence is a human donor in good health (CMV status not recorded). Some clones in this sample may be carry-over from other donors' samples. This chain connects TRBV6-2 or TRBV6-3 to TRBJ2-7, with 9 bases matching TRBD2. CDR3 in DNA: TGTGCCAGCAGTTGGGGACTAGCCCTGTACGAGCAGTACTTC. This codes for CASSWGLALYEQYF.